This T cell receptor (beta chain) was captured in a study of human T cells and chemical hapten exposure. About the research overall: Per-sample TCR yield variation was attributed mainly to small pooled library volume differences.

Individual cDNA molecules received unique molecular identifiers in the library. Study processing details: A per-sample median of about 96,000 TCRs was observed, with counts ranging from 23,224 to 690,600. Each CDR3 protein gets one entry after TCRdb re-called the RACE reads with MiXCR. TCRdb, not the original authors, processed these V and J calls. The sample lists roughly 48,000 distinct CDR3 sequences; 3.5% to 5% were seen once. The sample holds many counts of this clonotype. Noted time point: healthy volunteer bleed at 2 weeks. Unfractionated whole blood was the source of the extracted total RNA. V was pared by 6 bases and J by 3 bases, with 15 bases between. CDR1 and CDR2 from the germline V gene are DFQATT and SNEGSKA (reference sequence). The CDR3 has 13 residues.

The sequencing input was whole blood. V and J are TRBV20-1 and TRBJ2-7; a weak D match, TRBD1 (6 bases). This sequence originates from a human donor in good health. Some clones in this sample may be carry-over from other donors' samples. CDR3 in amino acids: CSAEDSLHYEQYF. CDR3 DNA: TGCAGTGCCGAGGACAGCCTCCACTACGAGCAGTACTTC.